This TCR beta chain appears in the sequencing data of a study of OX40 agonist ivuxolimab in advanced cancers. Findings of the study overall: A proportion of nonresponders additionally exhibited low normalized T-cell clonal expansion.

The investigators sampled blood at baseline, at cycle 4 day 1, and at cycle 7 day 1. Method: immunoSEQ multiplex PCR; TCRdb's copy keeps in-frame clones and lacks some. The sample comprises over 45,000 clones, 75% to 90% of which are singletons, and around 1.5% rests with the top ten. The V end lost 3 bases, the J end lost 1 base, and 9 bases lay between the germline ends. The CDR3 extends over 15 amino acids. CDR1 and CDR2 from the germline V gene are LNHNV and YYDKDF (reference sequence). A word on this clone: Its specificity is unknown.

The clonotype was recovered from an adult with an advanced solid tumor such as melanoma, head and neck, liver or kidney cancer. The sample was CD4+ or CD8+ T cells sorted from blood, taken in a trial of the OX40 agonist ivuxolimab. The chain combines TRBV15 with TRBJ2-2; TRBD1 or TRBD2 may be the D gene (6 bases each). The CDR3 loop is CATSSRGVNTGELFF. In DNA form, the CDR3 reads TGTGCCACCAGCAGTAGGGGGGTGAACACCGGGGAGCTGTTTTTT. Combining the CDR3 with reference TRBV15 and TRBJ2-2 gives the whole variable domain DAMVIQNPRYQVTQFGKPVTLSCSQTLNHNVMYWYQQKSSQAPKLLFHYYDKDFNNEADTPDNFQSRRPNTSFCFLDIRSPGLGDTAMYLCATSSRGVNTGELFFGEGSRLTVL.